Below, 14 T cell receptor beta chains from the same sample are listed, as sequenced in a study of patients and donors after allogeneic stem cell transplantation. One entry per CDR3 protein, called by TCRdb with MiXCR from the RT-PCR reads. This sample has 150,000 to 200,000 distinct CDR3 sequences, with 24% found just once. Sequencing used blood, either unsorted or a sorted T cell fraction (not recorded which). The receptors were sampled from a human donor who was either an allogeneic HSCT recipient or a stem cell or donor lymphocyte infusion donor (not recorded which). It is not recorded whose cells these are; they may come from a transplant donor.

This chain joins TRBV7-8 and TRBJ2-4; possible D gene TRBD1, 5 bases. Germline CDR1 SGHVS, CDR2 FQNEAQ. With 1 base removed from V and 6 bases from J, the gap between germline ends came to 10 bases. The CDR3 consists of 14 residues. CDR3 protein: CASSLVAGSNIQYF. The CDR3 region has the DNA TGTGCCAGCAGCTTAGTGGCAGGGTCAAACATTCAGTACTTC.

A few counts support this clonotype. The chain is built from TRBV7-2 and TRBJ1-2; D call uncertain. Looked up from germline, CDR1 is SGHTA and CDR2 is FQGNSA. V gave up 1 base and J gave up 2 bases, with 14 bases separating them. The CDR3 spans 16 residues. Here the CDR3 reads CASSLVAGLENYGYTF. CDR3 nucleotides: TGTGCCAGCAGCTTAGTTGCGGGGTTGGAAAACTATGGCTACACCTTC.

This clonotype was seen a few times. This chain uses TRBV7-6 with TRBJ2-3; D is unclear. From germline, CDR1 is SGHVS and CDR2 FNYEAQ. V lost 1 base, J lost 5 bases, and 4 bases lay in between. The CDR3 runs to 12 residues. The CDR3 spells CASSLDLDTQYF. Here the CDR3 DNA reads TGTGCCAGCAGCTTAGATTTAGATACGCAGTATTTT. Based on the CDR3 plus reference TRBV7-6 and TRBJ2-3, the full variable domain is GAGVSQSPRYKVTKRGQDVALRCDPISGHVSLYWYRQALGQGPEFLTYFNYEAQQDKSGLPNDRFSAERPEGSISTLTIQRTEQRDSAMYRCASSLDLDTQYFGPGTRLTVL.

This clonotype was seen ten or more times. Compared with germline, one end of the junction differs, possibly owing to a read error. The rearrangement joins TRBV5-1 to TRBJ1-1; D uncertain. Germline values: CDR1 SGHRS, CDR2 YFSETQ. This CDR3 has 11 residues. The CDR3 reads CASSLDTEAFF. CDR3 nucleotides: TGTGCCAGCAGTTTGGACACTGAAGCTTTCTTT.

Comments on this clonotype: One end of the junction fails to match germline, which may point to a read error. The chain is built from TRBV7-9 and TRBJ2-7, with D perhaps TRBD2 (6 bases). CDR1 and CDR2 from the germline V gene are SEHNR and FQNEAQ (reference sequence). This CDR3 is built from 13 residues. For the CDR3, the DNA is TGTACCAGCAGCTCCAGTGGGCTAGCGCTGCAGTACTTC. It yields the protein CTSSSSGLALQYF.

This clonotype was found once. This chain uses TRBV14 with TRBJ2-7; D tentatively reads TRBD1 or TRBD2 (5 bases each). V lost 0 bases, J lost 2 bases, and 17 bases lay in between. CDR1 SGHDN and CDR2 FVKESK come from the germline V gene. The CDR3 extends over 17 amino acids. DNA for the CDR3: TGTGCCAGCAGCCAAGATTCCGTAAGAGGGGCCGCCTACGAGCAGTACTTC. This codes for CASSQDSVRGAAYEQYF.

This clonotype was counted once. The chain is built from TRBV5-1 and TRBJ2-3; the D gene is possibly TRBD1 (6 bases). CDR3 length: 13 amino acids. From germline, CDR1 is SGHRS and CDR2 YFSETQ. V dropped 0 bases and J dropped 5 bases, with 7 bases sitting between them. The CDR3 DNA sequence: TGCGCCAGCAGCTTGGCCAGGGGAGATACGCAGTATTTT. It yields the protein CASSLARGDTQYF. The entire variable domain, with the rest obtained from reference TRBV5-1 and TRBJ2-3, is as follows: KAGVTQTPRYLIKTRGQQVTLSCSPISGHRSVSWYQQTPGQGLQFLFEYFSETQRNKGNFPGRFSGRQFSNSRSEMNVSTLELGDSALYLCASSLARGDTQYFGPGTRLTVL.

The rearrangement joins TRBV18 to TRBJ2-5; TRBD2 might be the D (5 bases). The CDR3 is 15 residues long. V gave up 0 bases and J gave up 4 bases, with 12 bases separating them. Looked up from germline, CDR1 is KGHSH and CDR2 is LQKENI. The CDR3 nucleotides read TGTGCCAGCTCACCACCGGCGACTGCGGGAGAGACCCAGTACTTC. Amino acid sequence: CASSPPATAGETQYF.

The CDR3 coding sequence is TGTGCCACCAGCACCCCGGGGCCAGGGGACTTCTATAGCAATCAGCCCCAGCATTTT. Translated: CATSTPGPGDFYSNQPQHF. The chain carries TRBV15 and TRBJ1-5; a weak D match, TRBD1 (6 bases). Per the germline V gene, CDR1 is LNHNV and CDR2 is YYDKDF (reference sequence). V lost 4 bases, J lost 0 bases, and 22 bases lay in between. This CDR3 comprises 19 residues.

The V and J genes are TRBV15 and TRBJ2-1, with D unresolved. Looked up from germline, CDR1 is LNHNV and CDR2 is YYDKDF (reference sequence). The CDR3 loop spans 14 amino acids. Trimming stripped 0 bases from V and 8 bases from J, with 11 bases between. Written as DNA, the CDR3 is TGTGCCACCAGCAGAGAAGCCCACGGATATGAGCAGTTCTTC. This gives the protein CATSREAHGYEQFF.

J is TRBJ2-7 and V is TRBV11-1, with D unclear. V gave up 1 base and J gave up 7 bases, with 17 bases separating them. This CDR3 region has 15 residues. Germline V CDR1 and CDR2: SGHAT, FQDESV (reference sequence). The CDR3 nucleotides are TGTGCCAGCAGCTTAGGCCGAAAGGAACCTCAAGAGCAGTACTTC. This translates into CASSLGRKEPQEQYF.

The rearrangement uses TRBV5-1 and TRBJ2-1; TRBD2 agrees at 7 bases. Germline assignment: CDR1 SGHRS and CDR2 YFSETQ. The ends lost 4 bases at V and 9 bases at J; junction bases unmatched: 10. This CDR3 spans 14 amino acids. CDR3 sequence reads: CASSEVGGPFEQFF. The CDR3 DNA reads TGCGCCAGCAGCGAAGTGGGAGGGCCGTTTGAGCAGTTCTTC.

The chain carries TRBV24-1 and TRBJ2-2; D gene uncertain. The germline CDR1 and CDR2 sequences are KGHDR and SFDVKD. The CDR3 sequence is 13 residues long. V was cut by 5 bases and J by 1 base, with 4 bases left in between. CDR3 region: CATSARNTGELFF. DNA for the CDR3: TGTGCCACCAGTGCCAGGAACACCGGGGAGCTGTTTTTT.

The chain couples TRBV12-3 or TRBV12-4 to TRBJ2-3; TRBD2 matches at 9 bases. V lost 3 bases and J lost 6; bases outside the gene matches: 10. This CDR3 is built from 16 residues. The CDR3 is CASSLIGSGGRDTQYF. The CDR3 DNA reads TGTGCCAGCAGTTTGATCGGTAGCGGGGGCCGGGATACGCAGTATTTT.